A selection of T cell receptor beta chains follows, all from one sample in a study of blood T cells in healthy people across ages. TCRdb independently ran MiXCR on the 5' RACE reads; one entry per CDR3 protein. The table shows 1.5 million to 2 million distinct CDR3 sequences, with approximately 30% occurring only once. Specimen: blood. The receptors derive from a woman aged 25-40 years in good health. CDR3s include the opening cysteine and the closing phenylalanine or tryptophan. A D gene is named only where the DNA matches it firmly. Clone size is shown for a subset of rows, as once, few, many or a class of expanded clone.

>TRBJ2-3|few|TRBD2|TRBV20-1
TGCAGTGCTAGATTTGCGGGAGAGTCGACAGATACGCAGTATTTT
CSARFAGESTDTQYF
>TRBJ1-4|few|NA|TRBV12-3/TRBV12-4
TGTGCCAGCAGTTTGAGGACCGTGGGTGAAAAACTGTTTTTT
CASSLRTVGEKLFF
>TRBJ2-3|few|TRBD2|TRBV27
TGTGCCAGCACCTTAACCCCAGGTGGGGCTAGCGGTACAGATACGCAGTATTTT
CASTLTPGGASGTDTQYF
>TRBJ1-4|NA|NA|TRBV9
TGTGCCAGCAGCGTAGACCAGGGGTGGAATGAAAAACTGTTTTTT
CASSVDQGWNEKLFF
>TRBJ1-2|once|NA|TRBV18
TGTGCCAGCTCACCATCCGGGGATTGGGGCTACACCTTC
CASSPSGDWGYTF
>TRBJ2-1|many|TRBD2|TRBV7-2
TGTGCCAGCAGCTGGCCCCCGGGGGGGAGCCGTTTTGAGCAGTTCTTC
CASSWPPGGSRFEQFF
>TRBJ2-5|few|NA|TRBV20-1
TGCAGTGCCCCCCGGGGCGATGACGGAGAGACCCAGTACTTC
CSAPRGDDGETQYF
>TRBJ2-5|NA|TRBD2|TRBV29-1
TGCAGCGGCGATTTGGGAGGGCCCTCGGAGACCCAGTACTTC
CSGDLGGPSETQYF
>TRBJ2-1|many|NA|TRBV5-1
TGCGCCAGCAGCGGGGGTAACTCCTACAATGAGCAGTTCTTC
CASSGGNSYNEQFF
>TRBJ2-1|many|NA|TRBV5-1
TGCGCCAGCAGCTTGGGGGGCCAAGGGAATGAGCAGTTCTTC
CASSLGGQGNEQFF
>TRBJ1-5|many|NA|TRBV7-2
TGTGCCAGCAGCCCCACGAATAGCAATCAGCCCCAGCATTTT
CASSPTNSNQPQHF
>TRBJ2-5|many|NA|TRBV29-1
TGCAGCGTTGGCGAAAACACCCAGTACTTC
CSVGENTQYF
>TRBJ2-1|many|TRBD2|TRBV12-3/TRBV12-4
TGTGCCAGCAGTGCTAGCGGGGGGGCCCAATCCTACAATGAGCAGTTCTTC
CASSASGGAQSYNEQFF
>TRBJ2-3|few|TRBD2|TRBV9
TGTGCCAGCAGCGTAGAACTAGCGGACACAGATACGCAGTATTTT
CASSVELADTDTQYF
>TRBJ2-2|NA|TRBD1|TRBV5-1
TGCGCCAGCAGATACTTGACAGGGGGCGCGACCGGGGAGCTGTTTTTT
CASRYLTGGATGELFF
>TRBJ1-1|NA|TRBD1|TRBV4-1
TGCGCCAGCAGCCCCGTCACCGGGACAGGGGTATCTGAAGCTTTCTTT
CASSPVTGTGVSEAFF
>TRBJ1-2|NA|TRBD1|TRBV2
TGTGCCAGCAGTGACATCGGACAGGTCATTTATGGCTACACCTTC
CASSDIGQVIYGYTF
>TRBJ2-3|many|NA|TRBV12-3/TRBV12-4
TGTGCCACCAAAGGACCGGGGGTTGATACGCAGTATTTT
CATKGPGVDTQYF
>TRBJ2-1|once|NA|TRBV12-3/TRBV12-4
TGTGCCAGCAGTTCAGCGACTAGGTACAATGATCAGTTCTTC
CASSSATRYNDQFF
>TRBJ1-1|few|NA|TRBV7-9
TGTGCCAGCAGCTCGACCACATTGGGGACTGAAGCTTTCTTT
CASSSTTLGTEAFF
>TRBJ2-2|NA|NA|TRBV5-1
TGCGCCAGCAGCTTGGGGTCGGTCGTAGCTGGCACCGGGGAGCTGTTTTTT
CASSLGSVVAGTGELFF
>TRBJ1-1|NA|TRBD1|TRBV6-5
TGTGCCAGCAGTTACTCACAGGGGGTGAGTGACGCTTTCTTT
CASSYSQGVSDAFF
>TRBJ2-5|few|NA|TRBV5-1
TGCGCCAGCAGCCCAGGGGTTTCTGCGGAGACCCAGTACTTC
CASSPGVSAETQYF
>TRBJ2-7|NA|NA|TRBV5-4
TGTGCCAGCAGCCTTGCGGCGGAGGAGCAGTACTTC
CASSLAAEEQYF
>TRBJ1-4|few|NA|TRBV29-1
TGCAGCGCCCCGACAAAGACTTCCCGCGAAAAACTGTTTTTT
CSAPTKTSREKLFF
>TRBJ1-2|NA|NA|TRBV9
TGTGCCAGCAGCCCCTCTCCCGGGAACTATGGCTACACCTTC
CASSPSPGNYGYTF
>TRBJ2-7|many|TRBD1|TRBV7-6
TGTGCCAGCAGCTTAAGACCTCCGGGACAGGGCTTTGATGAGCAGTACTTC
CASSLRPPGQGFDEQYF
>TRBJ2-7|NA|NA|TRBV6-1
TGTGCCAGCAGGAACGTAGGAGGGCTCTACGAGCAGTACTTC
CASRNVGGLYEQYF